What follows is one T cell receptor (beta chain) and its context. The antigen remains undetermined. These data belong to a study of cytomegalovirus exposure and HLA in healthy donors. Study-level results: TCR beta chains numbering under 200 were designated cytomegalovirus-associated.

The V end lost 4 bases, the J end lost 3 bases, and 15 bases lay between the germline ends. This CDR3 has 15 amino acids. Germline V gene lookup returns CDR1 SGHDT and CDR2 YYEEEE. A multiplex PCR was run with 60 Vbeta primers and 13 Jbeta primers. The assay was immunoSEQ multiplex PCR, and TCRdb's table has in-frame clones only and misses some. The table shows 150,000 to 200,000 clones, with approximately 79% occurring only once. This chain uses TRBV5-6 with TRBJ2-3, with a possible D match to TRBD2 (6 bases). Sequenced material: PBMCs. This sequence originates from a girl aged 5 to 17 in good health and CMV-seropositive. CDR3 in DNA: TGTGCCAGCAGCGAGACTAGTCGCTTTACAGATACGCAGTATTTT. Its protein product is CASSETSRFTDTQYF.